The clone carrying this T cell receptor (beta chain) has ten or more counts. The source of the sample is a study of blood T cells in healthy people across ages. Then a second PCR, running about 6 to 11 cycles, was carried out with a sample-barcoded 5' primer and a J-beta primer mix. At least 3 million CDR3-containing paired-end reads were obtained per sample. TCRdb re-analysed the 5' RACE reads in MiXCR, keeping a single row per CDR3 protein. Of about 650,000 distinct CDR3 sequences in the sample, less than 40% were seen once. V was pared by 0 bases and J by 8 bases, with 4 bases of the junction left unmatched. The CDR3 length is 14 residues. Per germline, CDR1 MNHEY and CDR2 SVGAGI.

The chain combines TRBV6-5 with TRBJ2-1; 7 bases align to TRBD1. Sequenced sample: blood. The sequence derives from a woman of 80 years or more in good health. The CDR3 region is CASSYSTGYHEQFF. The CDR3 DNA follows: TGTGCCAGCAGTTACTCGACAGGGTACCATGAGCAGTTCTTC.